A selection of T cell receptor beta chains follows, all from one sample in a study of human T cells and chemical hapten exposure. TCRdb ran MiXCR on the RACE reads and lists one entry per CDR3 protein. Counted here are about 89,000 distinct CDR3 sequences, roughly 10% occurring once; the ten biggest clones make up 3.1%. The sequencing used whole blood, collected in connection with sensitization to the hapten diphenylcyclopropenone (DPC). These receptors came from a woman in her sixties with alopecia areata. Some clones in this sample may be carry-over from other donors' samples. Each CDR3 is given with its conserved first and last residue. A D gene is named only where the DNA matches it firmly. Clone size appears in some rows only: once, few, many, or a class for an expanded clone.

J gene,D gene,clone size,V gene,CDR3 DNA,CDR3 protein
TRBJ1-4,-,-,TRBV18,TGTGCCAGCTCACCAGGGGTCCAGGAAAAACTGTTTTTT,CASSPGVQEKLFF
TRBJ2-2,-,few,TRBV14,TGTGCCAGCAGCGTGCTACAGGGGAACACCGGGGAGCTGTTTTTT,CASSVLQGNTGELFF
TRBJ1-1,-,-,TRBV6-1,TGTGCCAGCAGTGCGCAGGCTTTCTACACTGAAGCTTTCTTT,CASSAQAFYTEAFF
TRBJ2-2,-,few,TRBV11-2,TGTGCCAGCAGCTGGACACCGGGACCCCAGAACACCGGGGAGCTGTTTTTT,CASSWTPGPQNTGELFF
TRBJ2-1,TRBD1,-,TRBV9,TGTGCCAGCAGCGTCAGGGGGAACTACAATGAGCAGTTCTTC,CASSVRGNYNEQFF
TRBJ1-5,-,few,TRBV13,TGTGCCAGCAGCTTAGGCTGGGGAAGAAATCAGCCCCAGCATTTT,CASSLGWGRNQPQHF
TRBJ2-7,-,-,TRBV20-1,TGCAGTGCTAGAGCTACAGGGTCCTACGAGCAGTACTTC,CSARATGSYEQYF
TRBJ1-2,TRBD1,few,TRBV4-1,TGCGCCAGCAGCCTAGGATCCGGACAGGGGGTTAAGTATGGCTACACCTTC,CASSLGSGQGVKYGYTF
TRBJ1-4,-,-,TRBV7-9,TGTGCCAGCAGCTTAGGGACAGACGGTAATGAAAAACTGTTTTTT,CASSLGTDGNEKLFF
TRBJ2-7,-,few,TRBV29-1,TGCAGCGTTTCTATTTTCTCGGGCGGCTACGAGCAGTACTTC,CSVSIFSGGYEQYF
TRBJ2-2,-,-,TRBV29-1,TGCAGCCCCCCGGGAGAACCCAAGGCGAGCACCGGGGAGCTGTTTTTT,CSPPGEPKASTGELFF
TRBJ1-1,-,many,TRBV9,TGTGCCAGCAGCGTAGGACGGGACACTGAAGCTTTCTTT,CASSVGRDTEAFF
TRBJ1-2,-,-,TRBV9,TGTGCCAGCAGCGTAGACAACGGGCCCTATGGCTACACCTTC,CASSVDNGPYGYTF
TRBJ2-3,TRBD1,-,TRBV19,TGTGCCAGTAGTGTCGGACAGGGGGCTTCCGGAGCAGATACGCAGTATTTT,CASSVGQGASGADTQYF
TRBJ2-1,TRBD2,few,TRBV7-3,TGTGCCAGCAGCCCGACTAGCGGGGGTTACAATGAGCAGTTCTTC,CASSPTSGGYNEQFF
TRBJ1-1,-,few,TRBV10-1,TGCGCCAGCAGCCCCCGGCAGAGATCCACTGAAGCTTTCTTT,CASSPRQRSTEAFF
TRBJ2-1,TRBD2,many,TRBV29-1,TGCAGCGTTTCCGGGACTAGCCACCAAAATGAGCAGTTCTTC,CSVSGTSHQNEQFF
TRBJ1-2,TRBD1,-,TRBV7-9,TGTGCCAGCAGCGCCCTGGACAGGGGGCGATGGGGCTACACCTTC,CASSALDRGRWGYTF
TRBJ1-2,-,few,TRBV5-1,TGCGCCAGCAGCTCGTCGACCGATAACTATGGCTACACCTTC,CASSSSTDNYGYTF
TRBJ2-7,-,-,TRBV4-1,TGCGCCAGCAGCCAAGATTTCAAGATAAAGGGCTACGAGCAGTACTTC,CASSQDFKIKGYEQYF
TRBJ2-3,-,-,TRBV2,TGTGCCAGCAGTAAACTGACCTACACAGATACGCAGTATTTT,CASSKLTYTDTQYF
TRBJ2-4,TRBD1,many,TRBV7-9,TGTGCCAGCAGCTCGGGGACAGAATTAAACATTCAGTACTTC,CASSSGTELNIQYF
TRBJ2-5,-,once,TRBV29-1,TGCAGCGTTAGGGGCCTAGCGGAGACCCAGTACTTC,CSVRGLAETQYF
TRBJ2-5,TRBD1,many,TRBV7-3,TGTGCCAGCAGCACCCACGGGACAGGGGGAGAGACCCAGTACTTC,CASSTHGTGGETQYF
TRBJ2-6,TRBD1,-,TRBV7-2,TGTGCCAGCAGCTTAGCGTCCAGGGGGCAGGGCTCTGGGGCCAACGTCCTGACTTTC,CASSLASRGQGSGANVLTF
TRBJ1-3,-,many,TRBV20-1,TGCAGTGCTTACGAGCGGACGAGCTCTGGAAACACCATATATTTT,CSAYERTSSGNTIYF
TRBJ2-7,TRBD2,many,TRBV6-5,TGTGCCAGCAGCTCCACCCCAAGCGGGGGGGCTCACGAGCAGTACTTC,CASSSTPSGGAHEQYF
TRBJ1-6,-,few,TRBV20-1,TGCAGTGCACGAGGTCAGGGGATAGGGTCAAATTCACCCCTCCACTTT,CSARGQGIGSNSPLHF
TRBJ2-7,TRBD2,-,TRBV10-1,TGCGCCAGCAGGCCGAGCGGGGGGAACTACGAGCAGTACTTC,CASRPSGGNYEQYF
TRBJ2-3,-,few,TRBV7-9,TGTGCCAGCAGCTTAGAACCGGCGCAGGGAGGTTCGGATACGCAGTATTTT,CASSLEPAQGGSDTQYF
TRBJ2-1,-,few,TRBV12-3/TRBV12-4,TGTGCCAGCAGTTTATCGGGCCTAGAGCAGTTCTTC,CASSLSGLEQFF
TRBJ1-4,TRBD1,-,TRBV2,TGTGCCAGCAGTGGGGACAGGGAAAAACTGTTTTTT,CASSGDREKLFF
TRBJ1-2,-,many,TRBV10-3,TGTGCCATCCTGACCCCCTCGGATGGCTACACCTTC,CAILTPSDGYTF
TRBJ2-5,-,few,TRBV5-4,TGTGCCATCCCTAGGGGGGAAGAGACCCAGTACTTC,CAIPRGEETQYF
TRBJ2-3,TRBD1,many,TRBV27,TGTGCCAGCAGTTTAGGAGTGGGACAGGGGAAAGATACGCAGTATTTT,CASSLGVGQGKDTQYF
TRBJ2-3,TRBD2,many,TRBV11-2,TGTGCCAGCAGCAAGGGACTAGCGGGGATTAGCACAGATACGCAGTATTTT,CASSKGLAGISTDTQYF
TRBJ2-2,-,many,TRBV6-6,TGTGCCAGCAGGGGGCAGGAGGAAAACACCGGGGAGCTGTTTTTT,CASRGQEENTGELFF